A single T cell receptor (beta chain) is shown here with its context. Its antigen is currently unknown. This sample was taken from a study of human T cells and chemical hapten exposure. Study results and caveats: Significantly more large CDR3 similarity clusters arose among expanded TCRs than among controls. DPC sensitization left the count of TCRs above 1 in 1000 unchanged.

Time point reported: patch test 1, 2 weeks after DPC sensitization. The treatment was: therapeutic diphenylcyclopropenone sensitization with weekly scalp DPC. In the authors' workflow: Samples held a median of roughly 100,000 TCRs, range about 23,224–690,600. From the RACE reads, TCRdb called clonotypes with MiXCR, one entry per CDR3 protein. For this entry, the V and J calls and clone size follow TCRdb and not the study's own pipeline. The sample has around 99,000 distinct CDR3 sequences; around 12% are singletons. Germline-derived CDR1 and CDR2 are SGHNT and YYREEE (reference sequence). Trimming stripped 4 bases from V and 4 bases from J, with 19 bases between. The CDR3 contains 16 residues.

The starting material was whole blood, obtained in connection with sensitization to the hapten diphenylcyclopropenone (DPC). This chain links TRBV5-4 with TRBJ2-3; tentatively, D is TRBD2 (5 bases). This clonotype was obtained from a woman aged 40 to 50 with alopecia areata. Some clones in this sample may be carry-over from other donors' samples. Here the CDR3 reads CASSQRLAYDPDTQYF. CDR3 nucleotide sequence: TGTGCCAGCAGCCAGCGGCTAGCTTACGATCCAGATACGCAGTATTTT.